This T cell receptor beta chain was identified in a study of blood T cells in healthy people across ages. Primed by a sample-barcoded 5' primer and a J-beta primer mix, a second PCR proceeded for about 6 to 12 cycles. TCRdb reprocessed the 5' RACE reads with MiXCR, giving one entry per CDR3 protein. The table has some 860,000 distinct CDR3 sequences, roughly three fifths seen once. This clonotype was detected a few times. The TCR was taken from a man aged 40-49 years in good health. The sequencing input was blood.

CDR3 sequence reads: CASSQGQGNQPQHF. The CDR3 DNA reads as TGTGCCAGCAGTCAGGGACAGGGGAATCAGCCCCAGCATTTT. The V and J genes are TRBV3-1 and TRBJ1-5; TRBD1 matches at 10 bases. CDR3 length: 14 amino acids. Germline CDR1 is LGHDT and CDR2 is YNNKEL (reference sequence). V gave up 6 bases and J gave up 4 bases; unmatched junction bases: 3.